Listed here are 13 T cell receptor beta chains from one sample, sequenced in a study of OX40 agonist ivuxolimab in advanced cancers. The library relied on the immunoSEQ multiplex PCR assay. TCRdb's version of the immuneACCESS table is confined to in-frame rearrangements and falls short of the full clone set. An unresolved V gene accounts for under half of the shortfall where checked; the remainder is of unknown origin. The sample table holds about 81,000 clones, of which approximately 89% were seen once. The top ten clonotypes cover over 0.2% of the sample. The sequencing used CD4+ or CD8+ T cells sorted from blood, collected in a trial of the OX40 agonist ivuxolimab. These receptors originate from an adult with an advanced solid tumor such as melanoma, head and neck, liver or kidney cancer.

This clone was found once. The chain combines TRBV7-6 with TRBJ2-5, with D possibly matching TRBD2 (5 bases). V lost 3 bases, J lost 7 bases, and 12 bases lay in between. The CDR3 consists of 13 residues. Germline V gene data show CDR1 as SGHVS and CDR2 as FNYEAQ. The CDR3 loop is CASSFGESGTQYF. The CDR3 bases are TGTGCCAGCAGCTTCGGGGAGAGCGGGACCCAGTACTTC.

The rearrangement links TRBV30 to TRBJ2-5; D perhaps matches TRBD2 (5 bases). Trimming left V 2 bases short and J 1 base short, with 11 bases between. This CDR3 spans 14 amino acids. The V gene's germline CDR1 is GTSNPN and CDR2 SVGIG (reference sequence). This chain's CDR3 is CAWSQRLFQETQYF. The CDR3 DNA is TGTGCCTGGAGTCAGCGGTTATTCCAAGAGACCCAGTACTTC.

The chain carries TRBV7-9 and TRBJ2-5, with 8 nucleotides matching TRBD2. The CDR3 runs to 14 residues. Germline V gives CDR1 SEHNR, CDR2 FQNEAQ (reference sequence). J gave up 2 bases and V 1 base, and 0 bases lay outside the gene matches. Here the CDR3 reads CASSLGLAQETQYF. The CDR3 nucleotides read TGTGCCAGCAGCTTAGGACTAGCGCAAGAGACCCAGTACTTC.

The genes are TRBV10-1 and TRBJ1-2; D may be TRBD1 (6 bases). V was pared by 2 bases and J by 5 bases, with 24 bases between. In germline, CDR1 is WNHNN, CDR2 SYGVQD (reference sequence). The CDR3 contains 18 residues. The CDR3 here is CASSEPSYGGAETYGYTF. The CDR3 nucleotides read TGCGCCAGCAGTGAGCCGTCCTATGGGGGCGCAGAGACTTATGGCTACACCTTC.

This chain uses TRBV11-3 with TRBJ2-2, with 13 bases that match TRBD2. J gave up 1 base and V 5 bases, and 4 bases lay outside the gene matches. The CDR3 length is 17 residues. Looked up from germline, CDR1 is SGHNT and CDR2 is YENEEA. As DNA, the CDR3 is TGTGCCAGCAGCCAGCGACTAGCGGGAGGGAACACCGGGGAGCTGTTTTTT. Protein product: CASSQRLAGGNTGELFF. The entire variable domain, with the rest obtained from reference TRBV11-3 and TRBJ2-2, is as follows: EAGVVQSPRYKIIEKKQPVAFWCNPISGHNTLYWYLQNLGQGPELLIRYENEEAVDDSQLPKDRFSAERLKGVDSTLKIQPAELGDSAVYLCASSQRLAGGNTGELFFGEGSRLTVL.

The V gene is TRBV28, the J gene TRBJ1-5; D is uncertain. With 1 base removed from V and 11 bases from J, the gap between germline ends came to 6 bases. Germline V lookup: CDR1 MDHEN, CDR2 SYDVKM. CDR3 length: 11 amino acids. CDR3 loop: CASSLSGTQHF. CDR3 nucleotides: TGTGCCAGCAGTTTATCTGGTACCCAGCATTTT.

The genes are TRBV7-8 and TRBJ2-7; a possible D gene is TRBD2 (6 bases). Germline lookup yields CDR1 SGHVS and CDR2 FQNEAQ. V lost 5 bases and J lost 0, with 11 bases in between. The CDR3 length is 14 residues. In nucleotides, the CDR3 is TGTGCCAGCAGCCCTGCGACTAGCTCCTACGAGCAGTACTTC. This sequence encodes CASSPATSSYEQYF.

V usage is TRBV7-2 and J usage is TRBJ1-5; TRBD1 matches 8 bases. The germline V gene encodes CDR1 SGHTA and CDR2 FQGNSA. This CDR3 contains 15 residues. With 5 bases clipped from V and 4 bases from J, the junction kept 7 bases outside the gene matches. This CDR3 is CASSAPGGVNQPQHF. Here the CDR3 DNA reads TGTGCCAGCAGCGCTCCAGGGGGCGTAAATCAGCCCCAGCATTTT.

This clone has just one count. This sequence joins TRBV7-9 and TRBJ2-7, with D tentatively TRBD2 (5 bases). Trimming took 5 bases from V and 5 from J, leaving 16 bases between them. CDR1 and CDR2 (germline): SEHNR, FQNEAQ (reference sequence). This CDR3 has 14 residues. CDR3 in DNA: TGTGCCAGCAGCGGTTCTCGGGGATCGAACGAGCAGTACGTC. Translated: CASSGSRGSNEQYV.

This CDR3 is CATKEGTAGNTIYF. In DNA, the CDR3 is TGTGCCACCAAAGAGGGGACGGCTGGAAACACCATATATTTT. This sequence joins TRBV15 and TRBJ1-3; a possible D gene is TRBD1 (5 bases). This CDR3 is built from 14 residues. V was cut by 7 bases and J by 2 bases, with 12 bases left in between. In germline, CDR1 is LNHNV, CDR2 YYDKDF (reference sequence).

This clone was seen once. The chain links TRBV7-3 to TRBJ2-3, with D perhaps TRBD2 (6 bases). The CDR3 runs 15 residues. CDR1 and CDR2 from the germline V gene are SGHTA and FQGTGA. Trimming took off 0 bases at V and 5 bases at J, with 12 bases between the two ends. CDR3 loop: CASSLTDLEGDTQYF. The CDR3 bases are TGTGCCAGCAGCTTAACGGACCTGGAGGGAGATACGCAGTATTTT.

V is TRBV6-5 and J is TRBJ1-5; a possible D gene is TRBD1 (5 bases). The CDR3 totals 15 residues. The germline V gene encodes CDR1 MNHEY and CDR2 SVGAGI. V dropped 4 bases and J dropped 7 bases, with 17 bases sitting between them. CDR3 in DNA: TGTGCCAGCAGTTCCCAGGGTGGGGGGTACCAGCCCCAGCATTTT. Its translation is CASSSQGGGYQPQHF.

The sample holds a few counts of this clone. J is TRBJ2-3 and V is TRBV29-1; TRBD2 matches at 12 bases. The CDR3 length is 14 residues. Germline values: CDR1 SQVTM, CDR2 ANQGSEA. The V segment lost 6 bases and the J segment 5 bases; nucleotides outside the gene matches: 6. DNA of the CDR3: TGCAGCGTCCAGACTAGCGGGAGTTTAGATACGCAGTATTTT. This translates into CSVQTSGSLDTQYF.